This T cell receptor (beta chain) originates from a study of CD4 T cells in relation to SARS-CoV-2 and coronaviruses (dated by TCRdb to 2020 to 2023). For the study in its entirety: In the ViraFEST assay, PBMCs were cultured with antigen for about eleven days, after which TCR beta CDR3s were sequenced to identify antigen-specific clonal expansions. An HIV-1 Nef peptide pool or a no-peptide culture served as the negative reference condition. Using patient-derived lymphoblastoid cell lines, the shared crossreactive spike epitopes were mapped to their HLA restriction. At the level of individual TCR clonotypes, the study evaluated whether memory CD4+ T cells crossreact between the spike proteins of SARS-CoV-2 and those of common cold coronaviruses. The Adaptive Biotechnologies TCR-sequencing kit was used to sequence samples from a few pre-COVID donors and the naive versus memory experiments, whereas other data were Illumina-based. A different TCR-beta assay, based on Illumina, was used to sequence expansion assays from other donors in the study.

Study-wide conclusions, independent of this receptor: Crossreactive clones showed significantly weaker SARS-CoV-2-driven expansion than monoreactive clones, consistent with antigenic imprinting. The study was limited by small numbers of patients and tested TCRs. Crossreactivity analysis centred on spike protein, so crossreactivity against other viral proteins was not assessed. No donor contributed both pre-pandemic and post-infection samples, which limited tracing the source of pre-existing responses. In about 60% of donors, memory CD4+ clonotypes turned up that crossrecognized SARS-CoV-2 and at least one common cold coronavirus spike.

CD4+ T cells from unexposed donors were collected before the COVID-19 pandemic (2011-2018). Following 10 days of culture, the EasySep CD4+ T cell isolation kit was used to isolate CD4+ T cells. As far as cell numbers permitted, CD4+ T cells from unexposed donors were tested for reactivity against SARS-CoV-2 S and N as well as four spike pools from common cold coronaviruses. Approximately 1.8 million PBMCs per well were cultured in IMDM with about 4.9% human AB serum and about 9.7 IU/ml IL-2. Half of the culture medium was replaced with fresh IL-2-containing medium on days 3 and 7. Each peptide culture condition was generally run in triplicate replicate wells. The leukapheresis product for the unexposed donors was obtained through commercial purchase. Ficoll-Paque PLUS gradient centrifugation was used to isolate PBMCs from either whole blood or leukapheresis product. PBMCs were either cryopreserved at -140 degrees C or used fresh in the expansion assay. The QIAamp Micro DNA Kit was used to extract genomic DNA from the CD4+ T cells.

Receptor libraries were prepared by the immunoSEQ multiplex PCR assay. As for the authors' bioinformatics: During preprocessing, nonproductive sequences were discarded, as were any CDR3s that did not begin with C, did not end with F or W, or were shorter than 7 amino acids. Antigen-specific clonotypes were called with the MANAFEST web app on the basis of expansion relative to the reference and to other culture wells. A clone counted as positive if significantly expanded in 2 of 3 replicate wells versus the reference culture at FDR below 0.05. Positive clones also required significant expansion versus all other tandem wells and an odds ratio above 5. CDR3 homology was measured as pairwise Levenshtein distance, computed with the stringdist R package after trimming three terminal residues from each end. As stored in TCRdb, this immuneACCESS dataset retains in-frame rearrangements with V and J assigned. A fraction of the clones does not appear; measured against another copy, unresolved V genes explain less than half of the discrepancy, and the remainder lacks a known reason. The V and J calls and the clone size are those of that table, but D and trimming were determined from the DNA. The sample profile shows more than 20,000 clones; approximately 82% of them were found once. The ten largest clonotypes hold approximately 15% of the sample.

Reading from cysteine to phenylalanine, the CDR3 counts 13 amino acids. Only the CDR3 part of the read is kept: 39 bases, read in frame from the first base. From the germline V gene (reference sequence), CDR1 is SEHNR and CDR2 is FQNEAQ. Trimming removed 5 bases from V and 5 bases from J; the gene matches leave 5 bases unexplained. This clone appeared a few times. What antigen it recognizes has not been identified. Base qualities are not provided; no much larger clone lies one nucleotide away. Source material: CD4+ T cells from PBMCs, cultured in vitro. The chain uses TRBV7-9 and TRBJ1-2, with 7 central nucleotides matching TRBD1. This TCR derives from a human donor in good health. CDR3 reads: CASSPTGEYGYTF. The DNA sequence follows: TGTGCCAGCAGCCCAACAGGGGAATATGGCTACACCTTC. Extended through the reference TRBV7-9 and TRBJ1-2 proteins, this CDR3 yields the full variable domain: DTGVSQNPRHKITKRGQNVTFRCDPISEHNRLYWYRQTLGQGPEFLTYFQNEAQLEKSRLLSDRFSAERPKGSFSTLEIQRTEQGDSAMYLCASSPTGEYGYTFGSGTRLTVV.